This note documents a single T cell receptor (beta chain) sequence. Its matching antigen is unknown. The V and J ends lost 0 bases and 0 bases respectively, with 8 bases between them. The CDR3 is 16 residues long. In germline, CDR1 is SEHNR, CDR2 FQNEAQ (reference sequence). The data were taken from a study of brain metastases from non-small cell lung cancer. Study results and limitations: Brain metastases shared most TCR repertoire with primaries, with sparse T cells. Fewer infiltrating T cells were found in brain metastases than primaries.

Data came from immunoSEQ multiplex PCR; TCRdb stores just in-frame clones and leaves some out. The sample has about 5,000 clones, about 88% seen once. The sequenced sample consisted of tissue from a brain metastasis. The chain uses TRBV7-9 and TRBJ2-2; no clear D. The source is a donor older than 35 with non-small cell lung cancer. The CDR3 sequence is CASSLALGSNTGELFF. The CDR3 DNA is TGTGCCAGCAGCTTAGCGCTCGGGTCGAACACCGGGGAGCTGTTTTTT.